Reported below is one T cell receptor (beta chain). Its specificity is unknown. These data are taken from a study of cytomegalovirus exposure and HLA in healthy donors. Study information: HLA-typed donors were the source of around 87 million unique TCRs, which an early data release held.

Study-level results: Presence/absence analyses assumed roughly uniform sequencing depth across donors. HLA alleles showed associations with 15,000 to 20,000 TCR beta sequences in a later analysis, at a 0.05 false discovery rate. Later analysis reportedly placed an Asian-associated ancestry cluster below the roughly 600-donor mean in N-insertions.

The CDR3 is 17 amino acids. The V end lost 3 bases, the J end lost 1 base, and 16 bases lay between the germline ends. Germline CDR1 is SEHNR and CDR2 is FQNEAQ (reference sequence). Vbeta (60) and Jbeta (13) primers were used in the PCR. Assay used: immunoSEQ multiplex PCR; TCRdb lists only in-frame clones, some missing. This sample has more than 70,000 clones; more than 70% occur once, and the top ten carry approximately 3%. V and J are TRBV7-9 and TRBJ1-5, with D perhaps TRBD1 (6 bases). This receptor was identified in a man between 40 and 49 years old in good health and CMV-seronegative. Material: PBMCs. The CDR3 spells CASSFYQQGGSNQPQHF. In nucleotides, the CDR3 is TGTGCCAGCAGCTTTTACCAACAGGGCGGAAGCAATCAGCCCCAGCATTTT.